The clone carrying this T cell receptor beta chain was observed a few times. TCRdb used MiXCR to reprocess the reads, holding one entry per CDR3 protein. The sample records roughly 240,000 distinct CDR3 sequences, approximately 7% being singletons. Trimming at V came to 0 bases and at J to 5 bases, leaving 6 bases not matched to a gene. The CDR3 extends over 15 amino acids. The germline V gene has CDR1 DFQATT and CDR2 SNEGSKA (reference sequence). This entry belongs to a study of T cell repertoires in cytomegalovirus infection. This sequence was found in a human donor in good health (CMV status not recorded). Some clones in this sample may be carry-over from other donors' samples. The specimen sequenced was PBMCs. The V call is TRBV20-1, the J call TRBJ2-3; 9 bases match TRBD2. CDR3 sequence reads: CSAREGGGAKDTQYF. The CDR3 nucleotides read TGCAGTGCTAGAGAGGGCGGGGGGGCGAAAGATACGCAGTATTTT.